Listed below are T cell receptor beta chains from one sample, sequenced in a study of shared T cell receptors in the human thymus. Clones were read by immunoSEQ multiplex PCR, and TCRdb kept only the in-frame ones, dropping some. The table has around 730,000 clones, approximately 83% seen once; the top ten hold 0.0095% to 0.013%. These data also formed part of another study, on human thymus T cells.

What was sequenced was thymocytes. The receptors derive from a girl less than two years old with a congenital heart defect. The CDR3 runs from the conserved cysteine through the conserved F or W. The D gene is left open where the match is weak. Clone size is not always given. Where it is, it says once, few, many or a class for expanded clones.

j_call: TRBJ2-2; d_call: -; clone_size: -; v_call: TRBV28; cdr3_aa: CASSLQSEGNTGELFF; cdr3_nt: TGTGCCAGCAGTTTACAAAGCGAGGGCAACACCGGGGAGCTGTTTTTT
j_call: TRBJ2-1; d_call: TRBD1; clone_size: -; v_call: TRBV5-1; cdr3_aa: CASSWTGSSSYNEQFF; cdr3_nt: TGCGCCAGCAGCTGGACAGGGAGTAGCTCCTACAATGAGCAGTTCTTC
j_call: TRBJ2-6; d_call: TRBD2; clone_size: -; v_call: TRBV4-3; cdr3_aa: CASSPGTSGANSGANVLTF; cdr3_nt: TGCGCCAGCAGCCCCGGGACTAGCGGGGCGAACTCTGGGGCCAACGTCCTGACTTTC
j_call: TRBJ1-2; d_call: -; clone_size: few; v_call: TRBV10-2; cdr3_aa: CASSEGRAGGYTF; cdr3_nt: TGCGCCAGCAGTGAGGGCAGGGCTGGTGGCTACACCTTC
j_call: TRBJ1-4; d_call: TRBD1; clone_size: -; v_call: TRBV6-1; cdr3_aa: CASSNRDRRNEKLFF; cdr3_nt: TGTGCCAGCAGTAACCGGGACAGACGTAATGAAAAACTGTTTTTT
j_call: TRBJ2-1; d_call: -; clone_size: few; v_call: TRBV14; cdr3_aa: CASSQAAVGGNEQFF; cdr3_nt: TGTGCCAGCAGCCAAGCGGCGGTCGGGGGCAATGAGCAGTTCTTC
j_call: TRBJ2-7; d_call: TRBD1; clone_size: once; v_call: TRBV28; cdr3_aa: CASRTGGYEQYF; cdr3_nt: TGTGCCAGCAGGACAGGGGGCTACGAGCAGTACTTC
j_call: TRBJ2-1; d_call: -; clone_size: -; v_call: TRBV5-1; cdr3_aa: CASSLALSSYNEQFF; cdr3_nt: TGCGCCAGCAGCTTGGCGTTGAGCTCCTACAATGAGCAGTTCTTC
j_call: TRBJ2-5; d_call: TRBD2; clone_size: -; v_call: TRBV27; cdr3_aa: CASSPGLAGAGETQYF; cdr3_nt: TGTGCCAGCAGTCCAGGACTAGCGGGGGCCGGGGAGACCCAGTACTTC
j_call: TRBJ1-4; d_call: -; clone_size: -; v_call: TRBV28; cdr3_aa: CASSLIAVPEELFF; cdr3_nt: TGTGCCAGCAGTTTAATCGCCGTGCCCGAGGAACTGTTTTTT
j_call: TRBJ1-2; d_call: TRBD1; clone_size: -; v_call: TRBV9; cdr3_aa: CASSVEASGTGRNYGYTF; cdr3_nt: TGTGCCAGCAGCGTAGAAGCCTCCGGGACAGGTCGTAACTATGGCTACACCTTC
j_call: TRBJ2-2; d_call: -; clone_size: few; v_call: TRBV1; cdr3_aa: CTSSQAPGGAGELFF; cdr3_nt: TGCACCAGCAGCCAAGCCCCGGGGGGGGCCGGGGAGCTGTTTTTT
j_call: TRBJ2-5; d_call: TRBD1; clone_size: -; v_call: TRBV4-1; cdr3_aa: CASSQIQGLLETQYF; cdr3_nt: TGCGCCAGCAGCCAGATACAGGGGTTGTTAGAGACCCAGTACTTC
j_call: TRBJ1-1; d_call: -; clone_size: -; v_call: TRBV5-4; cdr3_aa: CASSLADRTNTEAFF; cdr3_nt: TGTGCCAGCAGCCTGGCTGACAGGACGAACACTGAAGCTTTCTTT
j_call: TRBJ1-2; d_call: -; clone_size: -; v_call: TRBV28; cdr3_aa: CASVGPTENYGYTF; cdr3_nt: TGTGCCAGCGTGGGCCCGACCGAGAACTATGGCTACACCTTC
j_call: TRBJ1-1; d_call: TRBD1; clone_size: -; v_call: TRBV5-1; cdr3_aa: CASSFPTPTGTGGGTEAFF; cdr3_nt: TGCGCCAGCAGCTTCCCTACCCCCACCGGGACAGGGGGTGGGACTGAAGCTTTCTTT
j_call: TRBJ2-1; d_call: TRBD1; clone_size: -; v_call: TRBV13; cdr3_aa: CASSLSYGTGSWNEQFF; cdr3_nt: TGTGCCAGCAGCTTGTCCTACGGGACAGGGTCTTGGAATGAGCAGTTCTTC
j_call: TRBJ2-5; d_call: -; clone_size: -; v_call: TRBV5-1; cdr3_aa: CASSLRQVPTYGEQYF; cdr3_nt: TGCGCCAGCAGCTTGAGACAAGTCCCTACGTACGGGGAGCAGTACTTC
j_call: TRBJ1-2; d_call: TRBD1; clone_size: -; v_call: TRBV10-3; cdr3_aa: CAIRSGTDGYTF; cdr3_nt: TGTGCCATCAGGTCCGGGACAGATGGCTACACCTTC
j_call: TRBJ1-2; d_call: -; clone_size: -; v_call: TRBV7-9; cdr3_aa: CASTGIDASYGYTF; cdr3_nt: TGTGCCAGCACGGGGATCGACGCCTCCTATGGCTACACCTTC
j_call: TRBJ2-7; d_call: TRBD1; clone_size: -; v_call: TRBV28; cdr3_aa: CASSLLGTGLYEQYF; cdr3_nt: TGTGCCAGCAGTTTATTAGGGACAGGGTTATACGAGCAGTACTTC
j_call: TRBJ2-7; d_call: TRBD1; clone_size: -; v_call: TRBV2; cdr3_aa: CASSTIGTDPGQYF; cdr3_nt: TGTGCCAGCAGTACCATAGGGACAGACCCCGGGCAGTACTTC
j_call: TRBJ2-7; d_call: TRBD1; clone_size: -; v_call: TRBV19; cdr3_aa: CASRPWDREEDEQYF; cdr3_nt: TGTGCCAGTAGGCCTTGGGACAGGGAGGAGGACGAGCAGTACTTC
j_call: TRBJ1-2; d_call: TRBD1; clone_size: -; v_call: TRBV9; cdr3_aa: CASSGGTGAPNYGYTF; cdr3_nt: TGTGCCAGCAGCGGGGGGACAGGCGCGCCTAACTATGGCTACACCTTC
j_call: TRBJ2-7; d_call: TRBD1; clone_size: -; v_call: TRBV2; cdr3_aa: CASSDGARDRTGRYEQYF; cdr3_nt: TGTGCCAGCAGTGATGGGGCCCGGGACAGGACCGGGCGCTACGAGCAGTACTTC
j_call: TRBJ2-1; d_call: TRBD2; clone_size: -; v_call: TRBV27; cdr3_aa: CASSLWRGGQNEQFF; cdr3_nt: TGTGCCAGCAGTTTATGGCGGGGGGGGCAGAATGAGCAGTTCTTC
j_call: TRBJ2-1; d_call: TRBD2; clone_size: -; v_call: TRBV28; cdr3_aa: CASSLGRLAGGRVEQFF; cdr3_nt: TGTGCCAGCAGTTTGGGCCGACTAGCGGGGGGGCGGGTTGAGCAGTTCTTC
j_call: TRBJ2-7; d_call: TRBD2; clone_size: -; v_call: TRBV11-2; cdr3_aa: CASSSRLLAGGPANEQYF; cdr3_nt: TGTGCCAGCAGCTCGCGGTTGCTAGCGGGGGGCCCGGCTAACGAGCAGTACTTC
j_call: TRBJ1-1; d_call: TRBD1; clone_size: -; v_call: TRBV6-5; cdr3_aa: CASSYRQGKNTEAFF; cdr3_nt: TGTGCCAGCAGTTACCGACAGGGGAAGAACACTGAAGCTTTCTTT
j_call: TRBJ1-5; d_call: -; clone_size: -; v_call: TRBV15; cdr3_aa: CATSRDMLTGSNQPQHF; cdr3_nt: TGTGCCACCAGCAGAGATATGTTAACGGGGAGCAATCAGCCCCAGCATTTT
j_call: TRBJ1-1; d_call: -; clone_size: -; v_call: TRBV4-1; cdr3_aa: CASSHGDIREAFF; cdr3_nt: TGCGCCAGCAGCCATGGCGATATCAGGGAAGCTTTCTTT
j_call: TRBJ1-1; d_call: -; clone_size: -; v_call: TRBV29-1; cdr3_aa: CSARTEGVLDTEAFF; cdr3_nt: TGCAGCGCCCGAACCGAGGGAGTCTTGGACACTGAAGCTTTCTTT